Reported below is one TCR beta chain. Its cognate antigen has yet to be identified. There are no base qualities to consult, and no much larger clone falls within one base. Germline trimming amounts to 3 bases on V and 6 bases on J, with 18 as the count of junction bases outside the gene matches. In the germline V gene, CDR1 corresponds to SGHRS and CDR2 to YFSETQ. Reading from cysteine to phenylalanine, the CDR3 counts 18 amino acids. This entry keeps only the CDR3 DNA: 54 bases, framed from base 1. The data originate from a study of PD-L1 blockade in urothelial cancer (TCRdb year 2017). Turning to the overall study: Therapy was started in the mid-2010s for all patients, and atezolizumab 1,200 mg was administered intravenously every 3 weeks. Patients had an ECOG performance status of 0 or 1 and had received between 0 and 3 prior chemotherapy regimens. Blood samples were analyzed 3 weeks after the start of treatment (second dose) and 6 weeks after the start of treatment. Blood samples gave a median of around 140,000 T cells and approximately 85,000 unique TCRs, with a median clonality of approximately 0.08. Pretreatment tumor samples and matched peripheral blood, collected serially before and after atezolizumab treatment, underwent TCR sequencing. An exploratory multi-omic analysis was conducted of the somatic, immune and clinical correlates of response to PD-L1 blockade with atezolizumab in urothelial cancer. In the same patients, pretreatment tumors underwent whole exome sequencing and RNA sequencing in addition to TCR sequencing. Durable clinical benefit meant progression-free survival longer than 6 months, and TCR features were also tested against progression-free and overall survival. Twenty-nine patients had pretreatment blood TCR-seq, roughly 25 had at least one posttreatment blood collection, and roughly 25 had tumor TCR-seq. About 85% of the roughly 29 patients were identified as males with urothelial cancer of bladder origin, and a prior smoking history was reported by 18 of 29 patients. Several patients reached durable clinical benefit, while 20 patients did not. Study-wide conclusions, independent of this receptor: Because the sample size was small (n ≈ 27) and many exploratory analyses were performed, the results are intended to be hypothesis-generating. Improved progression-free and overall survival was found to be associated with pretreatment peripheral blood TCR clonality below the median. Among patients with durable benefit, tumor-associated TCR clones showed greater expansion in peripheral blood 3 weeks after treatment started (n ≈ 20, p = 0.022).

The time point label here, explained by the study, means: peripheral blood 6 weeks after treatment start. A total of roughly 30 patients with locally advanced or metastatic urothelial carcinoma, treated at Memorial Sloan Kettering on a trial protocol, made up the cohort. Peripheral blood mononuclear cells were collected from each patient pretreatment and during treatment, giving between 1 and 8 total time points per patient. The Qiagen DNeasy Blood extraction kit was used to purify genomic DNA from total PBMCs and tumor samples. Collected pretreatment and during treatment, PBMCs were isolated and stored as previously described. Synthetic TCR analog templates were spiked into each PCR to estimate absolute template abundance from read counts. TCRbeta CDR3 regions were amplified from genomic DNA with bias-controlled V and J gene primers using the immunoSEQ assay. Sequencing of rearranged TCRbeta segments was performed at approximately 20X coverage. In the source study's methods: Sequencing errors were corrected by clustering and CDR3s were annotated against IMGT to assign V, D and J genes. Downstream analyses used only productive TCRbeta rearrangements and left out out-of-frame or stop-codon sequences. Clonality was computed as one minus Shannon entropy normalized by the log of the number of unique productive sequences. Clones differing between time points or between blood and tumor were identified using Fisher's exact test with Benjamini-Hochberg correction, with an adjusted p below 0.01 applied as the threshold. Imported from immuneACCESS, the table was reduced by TCRdb to in-frame sequences with V and J called. These copies leave out some clones; in studies compared against another copy, an unresolved V gene accounts for under half, and the cause of the remainder is not known. V and J calls plus clone size are reproduced from that table; the DNA served to infer D and trimming. The sample includes about 30,000 clones, with about nine tenths observed a single time. In total, the top ten clones hold 7.5% to 9.5% of the sample.

This clonotype originated in an older man with urothelial cancer. The sequencing used PBMCs, collected around atezolizumab (anti-PD-L1) treatment. The chain is encoded by TRBV5-1 joined to TRBJ2-1; the junction holds 7 bases that match TRBD2. The CDR3 amino acid sequence is: CASSSDGVAGEVSNEQFF. The nucleotide sequence reads TGCGCCAGCAGCTCGGACGGTGTGGCGGGAGAGGTTTCCAATGAGCAGTTCTTC.